A selection of T cell receptor beta chains follows, all from one sample in a study of blood T cell repertoires in COVID-19. TCRdb's table, derived via immunoSEQ multiplex PCR, lists solely in-frame clones and lacks some. Of about 440,000 clones detected, around 90% appear once; the ten largest clones hold less than 0.75%. The material sequenced was PBMCs or T cells enriched from blood (not recorded which). The receptor set was obtained from a man aged 18 to 29 who had recovered from COVID-19. Each CDR3 is given with its conserved first and last residue. D genes are given only for firm matches.

J: TRBJ1-1
D: -
V: TRBV19
CDR3: CASSQRGQKNTEAFF

J: TRBJ2-7
D: -
V: TRBV6-1
CDR3: CASSEMSSSYEQYF

J: TRBJ1-2
D: -
V: TRBV27
CDR3: CASSPTRRKRGANYGYTF

J: TRBJ2-7
D: -
V: TRBV2
CDR3: CASSEWAPLRYF

J: TRBJ2-1
D: TRBD2
V: TRBV28
CDR3: CASSFSREGHNEQFF

J: TRBJ2-7
D: TRBD2
V: TRBV2
CDR3: CARSGTSGRGSYEQYF

J: TRBJ2-1
D: TRBD2
V: TRBV9
CDR3: CASSRLAGFREQFF

J: TRBJ2-1
D: -
V: TRBV30
CDR3: CAWSGLPQTYNEQFF

J: TRBJ1-6
D: -
V: TRBV13
CDR3: CASSLGAGSSYNSPLHF

J: TRBJ1-1
D: TRBD1
V: TRBV19
CDR3: CASSKGQLNTEAFF

J: TRBJ1-2
D: -
V: TRBV6-5
CDR3: CASSRGTGNYGYTF

J: TRBJ2-1
D: -
V: TRBV3-1/TRBV3-2
CDR3: CASSQQGAGEQFF

J: TRBJ1-4
D: TRBD1
V: TRBV19
CDR3: CASSKLAETGDEKLFF

J: TRBJ2-7
D: TRBD1
V: TRBV11-3
CDR3: CASSLTGGHEQYF

J: TRBJ2-2
D: -
V: TRBV18
CDR3: CASSPSLELAGELFF

J: TRBJ2-7
D: -
V: TRBV9
CDR3: CASSVGQGPSYEQYF

J: TRBJ2-3
D: -
V: TRBV30
CDR3: CAWSEESGDITDTQYF

J: TRBJ2-2
D: -
V: TRBV6-1
CDR3: CASSDRAGAPGELFF

J: TRBJ2-1
D: TRBD1
V: TRBV5-5
CDR3: CASSPGQGTYNEQFF

J: TRBJ1-1
D: -
V: TRBV19
CDR3: CASSLTGLTEAFF

J: TRBJ2-7
D: -
V: TRBV11-3
CDR3: CASSLRGNEQYF

J: TRBJ2-1
D: TRBD2
V: TRBV3-1/TRBV3-2
CDR3: CASSQDPTSGDFSYNEQFF

J: TRBJ1-2
D: -
V: TRBV9
CDR3: CASTFGTSSSLYGYTF

J: TRBJ1-1
D: -
V: TRBV5-1
CDR3: CASSFVAGTEAFF